This T cell receptor (beta chain) emerged from a study of cytomegalovirus exposure and HLA in healthy donors. The table lists this clone with a few counts. Its antigen is not known. The study, taken as a whole, reports: Earlier analysis yielded a pattern in which most TCR beta V segments were productive about 90% or about 30% of the time. Researchers reportedly found TCR beta sequences accurately predicted most subjects' HLA-A and HLA-B alleles.

The PCR contained 60 Vbeta and 13 Jbeta primers. The data were produced by immunoSEQ multiplex PCR, yet TCRdb's version contains in-frame clones alone and is incomplete. The data show under 200,000 clones, 12% seen once. This clonotype was sampled from a man over 45 in good health and CMV-seropositive. The material sequenced was PBMCs.

CDR3 nucleotides: TGTGCCAGCAACCGACTAGCTGGGGAGCTGTTTTTT. It yields the protein CASNRLAGELFF. The genes are TRBV7-9 and TRBJ2-2; 7 nucleotides line up with TRBD2. The junction had 4 bases not matched to a gene; V was cut back by 7 bases and J by 8 bases. This CDR3 region has 12 residues. The V gene's germline CDR1 is SEHNR and CDR2 FQNEAQ (reference sequence).